The entry below describes one T cell receptor beta chain. What it recognizes is unknown. Terminally differentiated effector memory CD45RA+ cells were left out of the naive CD8 fraction, which was CD45RO-negative and positively selected for CCR7. This sample is drawn from a study of shared clonotypes between healthy human individuals. Study at large: Per-donor plates numbered three CD4 naive, three CD4 memory, two CD8 naive and one CD8 memory. The study, taken as a whole, reports: The donor pool, a small one, limited the genetic and exposure-history diversity represented. Measured sharing among donors was expected to vary with sequencing depth.

With 4 bases removed from V and 4 bases from J, the gap between germline ends came to 18 bases. CDR3 size: 16 residues. Germline V gene sequence: CDR1 SGHVS, CDR2 FQNEAQ. Assay: immunoSEQ multiplex PCR; the TCRdb copy retains only in-frame clones and omits some. The profile shows around 2,000,000 clones, roughly 94% of them singletons. The chain joins TRBV7-8 to TRBJ2-3; a weak D match, TRBD2 (6 bases). The sequencing sample was made of naive CD8+ T cells sorted from blood. This receptor was taken from a young man in good health. The CDR3 DNA follows: TGTGCCAGCAGCTCAGGGCCGCGGGGTGGCCCAGATACGCAGTATTTT. It translates to CASSSGPRGGPDTQYF.